This T cell receptor (beta chain) emerged from a study of OX40 agonist ivuxolimab in advanced cancers. Study observations and caveats: Researchers report that CD8+ T cells had, on average, more expanded clones than CD4+. Nonresponders included some who also had low normalized T-cell clonal expansion.

Remarks on this clone: Its antigen is currently unknown.

Clones were sequenced by immunoSEQ multiplex PCR, and TCRdb holds only the in-frame ones, with some missing. There are about 69,000 clones in the sample; 90% occur only once, and 10% lies in the top ten. Per the germline V gene, CDR1 is MNHNY and CDR2 is SVGAGI (reference sequence). CDR3 length equals 15 residues. If patients had autoimmune disease history or systemic immunosuppression, they were excluded. Sequences were derived from CD4+ or CD8+ T cells sorted from blood, sampled in a trial of the OX40 agonist ivuxolimab. J is TRBJ2-5 and V is TRBV6-6, with no clear D. Gene TRBJ2-7 matches the end of the DNA better, so the J call may be wrong. The source is an adult with an advanced solid tumor such as melanoma, head and neck, liver or kidney cancer. DNA of the CDR3: TGTGCCAGCAGTACGCCTCCTCCCGGGTCCTACGAGCAGTACTTC. Residues: CASSTPPPGSYEQYF.